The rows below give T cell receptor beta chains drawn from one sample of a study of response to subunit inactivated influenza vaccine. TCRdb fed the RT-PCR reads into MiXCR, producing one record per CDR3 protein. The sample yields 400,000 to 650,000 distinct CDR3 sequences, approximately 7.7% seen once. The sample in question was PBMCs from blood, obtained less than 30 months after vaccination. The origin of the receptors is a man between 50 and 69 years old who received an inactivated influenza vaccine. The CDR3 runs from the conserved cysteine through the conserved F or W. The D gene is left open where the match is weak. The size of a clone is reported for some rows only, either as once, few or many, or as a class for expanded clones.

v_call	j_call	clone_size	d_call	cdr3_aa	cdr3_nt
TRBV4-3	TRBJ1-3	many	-	CASSPADRRGTSGNTIYF	TGCGCCAGCAGCCCCGCCGACCGAAGGGGGACTTCTGGAAACACCATATATTTT
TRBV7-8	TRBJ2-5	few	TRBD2	CASSFGTSGLQETQYF	TGTGCCAGCAGCTTTGGGACTAGCGGCCTCCAAGAGACCCAGTACTTC
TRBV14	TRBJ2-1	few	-	CASSGRNSYNEQFF	TGTGCCAGTTCCGGGCGCAACTCCTACAATGAGCAGTTCTTC
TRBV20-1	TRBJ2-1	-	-	CSARPPRTSPNEQFF	TGCAGTGCTAGACCCCCTAGGACTTCCCCGAATGAGCAGTTCTTC
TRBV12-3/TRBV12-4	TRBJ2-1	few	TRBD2	CASSFPREGYEQFF	TGTGCCAGCAGTTTCCCCCGGGAGGGGTATGAGCAGTTCTTC
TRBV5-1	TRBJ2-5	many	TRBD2	CASSWGGYQETQYF	TGCGCCAGCAGCTGGGGGGGGTACCAAGAGACCCAGTACTTC
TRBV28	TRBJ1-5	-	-	CASKEDGPSNQPQHF	TGTGCCAGCAAGGAGGACGGCCCGAGCAATCAGCCCCAGCATTTT
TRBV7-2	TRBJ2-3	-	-	CASSFRGITDTQYF	TGTGCCAGCAGCTTTAGGGGGATAACAGATACGCAGTATTTT
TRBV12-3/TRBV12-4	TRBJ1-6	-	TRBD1	CASSRTGVHPPLHF	TGTGCCAGCAGTAGGACAGGGGTCCATCCACCCCTCCACTTT
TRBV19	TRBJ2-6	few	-	CASTRAGFRANVLTF	TGTGCCAGTACCCGGGCAGGGTTCAGGGCCAACGTCCTGACTTTC
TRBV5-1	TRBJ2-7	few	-	CASSLTGIGEQYF	TGCGCCAGCAGCTTAACAGGGATTGGCGAGCAGTACTTC
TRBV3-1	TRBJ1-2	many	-	CASSQGGVYGYTF	TGTGCCAGCAGCCAAGGTGGCGTCTATGGCTACACCTTC
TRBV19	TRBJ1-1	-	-	CASSIGRVTEAFF	TGTGCCAGTAGTATAGGGAGGGTTACTGAAGCTTTCTTT
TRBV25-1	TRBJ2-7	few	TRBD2	CASSPRTSRSYEQYF	TGTGCCAGCAGTCCCCGGACTAGCCGCTCCTACGAGCAGTACTTC
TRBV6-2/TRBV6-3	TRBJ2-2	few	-	CASSYIDSTGELFF	TGTGCCAGCAGTTACATCGACAGCACCGGGGAGCTGTTTTTT
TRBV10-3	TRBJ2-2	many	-	CAISVDLNTGELFF	TGTGCCATCAGTGTGGATTTGAACACCGGGGAGCTGTTTTTT
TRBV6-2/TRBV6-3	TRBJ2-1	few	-	CASSYEGTAYNEQFF	TGTGCCAGCAGTTATGAGGGGACTGCCTACAATGAGCAGTTCTTC
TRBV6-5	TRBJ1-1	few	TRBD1	CASSTRGRGGDTEAFF	TGTGCCAGCAGTACCCGAGGCAGGGGGGGTGACACTGAAGCTTTCTTT
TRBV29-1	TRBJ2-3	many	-	CSVGWNTDTQYF	TGCAGCGTTGGCTGGAACACAGATACGCAGTATTTT
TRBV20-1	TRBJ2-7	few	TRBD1	CSATGTAYSYEQYF	TGCAGTGCTACCGGGACAGCCTACTCCTACGAGCAGTACTTC
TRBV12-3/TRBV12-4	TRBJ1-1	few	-	CASSPRSRGRNTEAFF	TGTGCCAGCAGTCCACGCAGCAGGGGTCGTAACACTGAAGCTTTCTTT
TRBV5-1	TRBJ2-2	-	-	CASSPPVGSGTGELFF	TGCGCCAGCAGCCCCCCCGTGGGGTCGGGAACCGGGGAGCTGTTTTTT
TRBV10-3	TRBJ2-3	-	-	CAISESIGAMGDTQYF	TGTGCCATCAGTGAGTCGATCGGGGCTATGGGAGATACGCAGTATTTT
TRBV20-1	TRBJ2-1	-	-	CSARDPQTGLDYNEQFF	TGCAGTGCTAGAGACCCACAGACGGGGCTCGACTACAATGAGCAGTTCTTC
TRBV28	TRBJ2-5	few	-	CASNRGGAGDETQYF	TGTGCCAGCAACCGAGGAGGAGCAGGGGATGAGACCCAGTACTTC
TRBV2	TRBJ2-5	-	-	CASSVRRDRQETQYF	TGTGCCAGCAGTGTAAGGCGCGACAGGCAAGAGACCCAGTACTTC
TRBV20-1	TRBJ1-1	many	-	CSARGRVGTEAFF	TGCAGTGCTAGGGGCCGGGTGGGCACTGAAGCTTTCTTT
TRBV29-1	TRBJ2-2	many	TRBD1	CSVGRTGGISGELFF	TGCAGCGTTGGACGCACAGGGGGCATATCCGGGGAGCTGTTTTTT
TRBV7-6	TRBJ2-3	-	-	CASSLSTSADTQYF	TGTGCCAGCAGCTTATCTACGTCGGCAGATACGCAGTATTTT
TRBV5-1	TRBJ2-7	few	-	CASSLRRLSSYEQYF	TGCGCCAGCAGCTTGAGACGTCTTAGCTCCTACGAGCAGTACTTC
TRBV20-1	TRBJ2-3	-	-	CSARDGYSDTQYF	TGCAGTGCTAGAGATGGCTACTCCGATACGCAGTATTTT
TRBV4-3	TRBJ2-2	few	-	CASSQETGHTGELFF	TGCGCCAGCAGCCAAGAAACGGGGCACACCGGGGAGCTGTTTTTT
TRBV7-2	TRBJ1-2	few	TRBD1	CASSPQQGLNNYGYTF	TGTGCCAGCAGCCCACAACAGGGGCTTAATAACTATGGCTACACCTTC
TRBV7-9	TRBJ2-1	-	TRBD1	CASSFIPGQGARNEQFF	TGTGCCAGCAGCTTTATTCCGGGACAGGGGGCGAGGAATGAGCAGTTCTTC
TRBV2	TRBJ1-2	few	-	CASSVGGEGYYGYTF	TGTGCCAGCAGTGTCGGAGGGGAAGGTTACTATGGCTACACCTTC
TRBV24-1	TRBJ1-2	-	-	CATSGGLGQGRYGYTF	TGTGCCACCAGTGGGGGCCTTGGCCAGGGGCGCTATGGCTACACCTTC
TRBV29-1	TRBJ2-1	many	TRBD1	CSVEKTGVWYNEQFF	TGCAGCGTTGAGAAAACAGGGGTTTGGTACAATGAGCAGTTCTTC
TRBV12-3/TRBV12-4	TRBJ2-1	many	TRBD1	CASTRQGNEQFF	TGTGCCAGCACCAGACAGGGAAATGAGCAGTTCTTC
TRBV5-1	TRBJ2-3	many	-	CASSLANTRTDTQYF	TGCGCCAGCAGCTTAGCAAATACGCGCACAGATACGCAGTATTTT
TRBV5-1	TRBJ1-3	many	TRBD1	CASQGDGNTIYF	TGCGCCAGCCAGGGGGATGGAAACACCATATATTTT
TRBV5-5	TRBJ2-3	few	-	CASARIGGGDTQYF	TGTGCCAGCGCACGGATCGGGGGCGGGGATACGCAGTATTTT
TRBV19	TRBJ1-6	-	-	CASSHTGWNSPLHF	TGTGCCAGTAGTCATACCGGGTGGAATTCACCCCTCCACTTT
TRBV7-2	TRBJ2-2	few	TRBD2	CASSSLLAATGELFF	TGTGCCAGCAGCTCATTACTAGCGGCCACCGGGGAGCTGTTTTTT
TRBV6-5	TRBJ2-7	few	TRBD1	CASSSRDSRTGGRSYEQYF	TGTGCCAGCAGTTCCCGTGACTCCAGGACAGGGGGCCGCTCCTACGAGCAGTACTTC
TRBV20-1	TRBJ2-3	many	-	CSARLLDTQYF	TGCAGTGCTAGACTCCTAGATACGCAGTATTTT
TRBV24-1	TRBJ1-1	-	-	CATRKNTEAFF	TGTGCCACCAGAAAGAACACTGAAGCTTTCTTT
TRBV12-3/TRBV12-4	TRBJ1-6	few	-	CASAGSSYNSPLHF	TGTGCCAGCGCAGGGAGCTCCTATAATTCACCCCTCCACTTT
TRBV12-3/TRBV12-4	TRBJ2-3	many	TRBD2	CASSSRLAGGPSTDTQYF	TGTGCCAGCAGTTCCAGACTAGCGGGAGGGCCGAGCACAGATACGCAGTATTTT
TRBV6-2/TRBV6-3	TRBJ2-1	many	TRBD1	CASSYGTGGDEQFF	TGTGCCAGCAGTTACGGGACAGGTGGAGATGAGCAGTTCTTC
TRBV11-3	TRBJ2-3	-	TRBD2	CASSSHGLAGGIDTQYF	TGTGCCAGCAGCTCACACGGCCTAGCGGGAGGAATAGATACGCAGTATTTT
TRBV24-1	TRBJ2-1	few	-	CATSERTDEQFF	TGTGCCACCAGTGAGCGTACGGATGAGCAGTTCTTC
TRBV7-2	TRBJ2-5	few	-	CASSLVGAKETQYF	TGTGCCAGCAGCTTGGTGGGTGCCAAAGAGACCCAGTACTTC